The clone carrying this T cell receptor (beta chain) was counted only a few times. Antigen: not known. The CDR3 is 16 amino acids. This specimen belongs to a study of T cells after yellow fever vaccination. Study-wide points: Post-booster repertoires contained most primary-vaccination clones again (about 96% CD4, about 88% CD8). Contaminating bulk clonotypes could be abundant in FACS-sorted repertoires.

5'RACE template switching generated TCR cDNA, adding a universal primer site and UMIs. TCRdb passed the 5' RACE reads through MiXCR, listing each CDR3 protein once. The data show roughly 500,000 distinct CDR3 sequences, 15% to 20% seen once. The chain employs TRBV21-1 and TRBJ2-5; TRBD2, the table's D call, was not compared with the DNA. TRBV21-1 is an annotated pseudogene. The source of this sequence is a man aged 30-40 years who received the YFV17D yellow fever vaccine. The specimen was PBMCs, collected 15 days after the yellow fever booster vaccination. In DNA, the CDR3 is TGTGCCAGCAGCAGCATGCCACGGCGGGAAGGAGAGACCCAGTACTTC. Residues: CASSSMPRREGETQYF.